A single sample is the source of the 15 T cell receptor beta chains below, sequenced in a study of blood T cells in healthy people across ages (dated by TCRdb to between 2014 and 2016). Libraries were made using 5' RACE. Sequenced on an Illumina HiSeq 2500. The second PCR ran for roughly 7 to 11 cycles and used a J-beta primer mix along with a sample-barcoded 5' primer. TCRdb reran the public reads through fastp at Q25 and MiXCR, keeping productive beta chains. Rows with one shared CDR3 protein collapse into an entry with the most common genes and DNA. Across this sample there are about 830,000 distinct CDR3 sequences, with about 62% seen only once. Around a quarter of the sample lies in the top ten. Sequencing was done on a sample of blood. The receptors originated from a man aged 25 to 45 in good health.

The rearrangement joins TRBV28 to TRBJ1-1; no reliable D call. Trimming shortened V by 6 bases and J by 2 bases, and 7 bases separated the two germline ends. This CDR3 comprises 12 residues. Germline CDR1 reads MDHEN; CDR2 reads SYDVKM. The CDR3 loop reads CASSLINTEAFF. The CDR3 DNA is TGTGCCAGCAGCCTAATCAACACTGAAGCTTTCTTT.

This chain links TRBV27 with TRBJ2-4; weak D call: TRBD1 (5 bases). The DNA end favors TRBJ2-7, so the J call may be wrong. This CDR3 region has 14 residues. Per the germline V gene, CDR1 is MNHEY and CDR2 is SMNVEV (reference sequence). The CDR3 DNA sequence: TGTGCCAGCAGACCTACCGGACAAGTTTACGAGCAGTACTTC. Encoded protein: CASRPTGQVYEQYF.

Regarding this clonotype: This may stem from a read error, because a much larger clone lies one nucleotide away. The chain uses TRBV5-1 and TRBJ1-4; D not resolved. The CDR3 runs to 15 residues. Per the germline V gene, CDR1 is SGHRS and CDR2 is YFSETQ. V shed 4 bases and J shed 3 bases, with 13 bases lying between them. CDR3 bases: TGCGCCAGCAGCCCGTTGGGGTCGGCTAATGAAAAACTGTTTTTT. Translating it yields CASSPLGSANEKLFF.

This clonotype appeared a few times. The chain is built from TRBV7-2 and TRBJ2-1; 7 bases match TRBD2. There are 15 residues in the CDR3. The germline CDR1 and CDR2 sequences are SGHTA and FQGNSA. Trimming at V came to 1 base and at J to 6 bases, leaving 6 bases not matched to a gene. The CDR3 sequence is CASSLGTSASNEQFF. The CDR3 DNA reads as TGTGCCAGCAGCTTAGGTACTAGCGCATCCAATGAGCAGTTCTTC. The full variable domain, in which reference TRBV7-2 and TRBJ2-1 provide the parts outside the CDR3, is GAGVSQSPSNKVTEKGKDVELRCDPISGHTALYWYRQSLGQGLEFLIYFQGNSAPDKSGLPSDRFSAERTGGSVSTLTIQRTQQEDSAVYLCASSLGTSASNEQFFGPGTRLTVL.

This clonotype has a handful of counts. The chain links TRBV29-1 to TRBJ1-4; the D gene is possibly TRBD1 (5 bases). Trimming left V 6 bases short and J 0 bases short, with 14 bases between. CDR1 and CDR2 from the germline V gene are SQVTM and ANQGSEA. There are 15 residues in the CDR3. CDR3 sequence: CSVRGADATNEKLFF. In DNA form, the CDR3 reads TGCAGCGTAAGGGGCGCGGATGCAACTAATGAAAAACTGTTTTTT.

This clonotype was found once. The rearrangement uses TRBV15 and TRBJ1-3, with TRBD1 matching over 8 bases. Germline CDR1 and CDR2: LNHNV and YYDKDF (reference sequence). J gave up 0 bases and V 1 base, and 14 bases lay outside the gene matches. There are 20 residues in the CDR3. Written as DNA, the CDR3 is TGTGCCACCAGCAGAGTCGACTGGGACAGGAGAGAGACCTCTGGAAACACCATATATTTT. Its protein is CATSRVDWDRRETSGNTIYF.

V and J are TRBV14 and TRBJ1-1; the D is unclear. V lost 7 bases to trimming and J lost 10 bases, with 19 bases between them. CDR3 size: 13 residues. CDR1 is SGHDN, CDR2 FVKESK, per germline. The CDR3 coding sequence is TGTGCCAGCATTGGTTTTGGCTCGGGTGTAGCTTTCTTT. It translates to CASIGFGSGVAFF.

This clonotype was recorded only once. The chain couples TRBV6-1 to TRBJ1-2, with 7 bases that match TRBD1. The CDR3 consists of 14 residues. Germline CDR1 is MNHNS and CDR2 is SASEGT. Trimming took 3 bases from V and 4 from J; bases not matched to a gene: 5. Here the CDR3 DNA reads TGTGCCAGCAGTGAGCCGACAGGGACCTATGGCTACACCTTC. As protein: CASSEPTGTYGYTF.

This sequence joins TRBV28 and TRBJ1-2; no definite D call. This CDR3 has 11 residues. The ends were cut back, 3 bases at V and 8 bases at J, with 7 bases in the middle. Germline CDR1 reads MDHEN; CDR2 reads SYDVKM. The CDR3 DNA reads TGTGCCAGCAGTTTGGAGGAGGGCTACACCTTC. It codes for CASSLEEGYTF.

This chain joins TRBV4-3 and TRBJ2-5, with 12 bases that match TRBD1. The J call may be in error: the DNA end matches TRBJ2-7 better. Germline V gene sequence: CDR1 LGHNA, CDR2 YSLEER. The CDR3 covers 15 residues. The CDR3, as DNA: TGCGCCAGCAGCCATTCCGGGACAGGGGGCTGCGAGCAGTACTTC. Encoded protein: CASSHSGTGGCEQYF.

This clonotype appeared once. The CDR3 sequence: CAISALGRSYNEQFF. The CDR3 region has the DNA TGTGCCATCTCCGCCCTGGGCCGCTCCTACAATGAGCAGTTCTTC. The J gene is TRBJ2-1, the V gene TRBV15; D remains unclear. The CDR3 spans 15 residues. Germline loops: CDR1 LNHNV, CDR2 YYDKDF (reference sequence). Trimming took 10 bases from V and 0 from J, leaving 16 bases between them.

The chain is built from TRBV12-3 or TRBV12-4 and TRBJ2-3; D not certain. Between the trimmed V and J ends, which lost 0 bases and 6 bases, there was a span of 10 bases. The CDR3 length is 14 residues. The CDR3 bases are TGTGCCAGCAGTTTAGCGTCTCGATGGGATACGCAGTATTTT. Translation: CASSLASRWDTQYF.

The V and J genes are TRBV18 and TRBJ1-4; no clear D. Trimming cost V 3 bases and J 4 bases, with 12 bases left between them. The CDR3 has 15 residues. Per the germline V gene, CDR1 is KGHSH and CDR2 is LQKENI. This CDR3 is CASSPTIESNEKLFF. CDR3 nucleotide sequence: TGTGCCAGCTCACCGACCATTGAGAGTAATGAAAAACTGTTTTTT.

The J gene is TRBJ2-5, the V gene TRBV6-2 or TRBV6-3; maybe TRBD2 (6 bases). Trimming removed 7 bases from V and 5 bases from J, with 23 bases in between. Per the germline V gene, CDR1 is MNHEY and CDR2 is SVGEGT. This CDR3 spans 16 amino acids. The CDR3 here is CASTLSGVTHPETQYF. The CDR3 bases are TGTGCCAGCACCCTTTCGGGGGTGACGCACCCGGAGACCCAGTACTTC.

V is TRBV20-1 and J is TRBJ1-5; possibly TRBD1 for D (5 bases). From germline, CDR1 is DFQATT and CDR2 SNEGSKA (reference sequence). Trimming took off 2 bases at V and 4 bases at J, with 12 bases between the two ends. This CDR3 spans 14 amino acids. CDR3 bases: TGCAGTGCTAGACCAGGGTCGAGGAATCAGCCCCAGCATTTT. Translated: CSARPGSRNQPQHF.